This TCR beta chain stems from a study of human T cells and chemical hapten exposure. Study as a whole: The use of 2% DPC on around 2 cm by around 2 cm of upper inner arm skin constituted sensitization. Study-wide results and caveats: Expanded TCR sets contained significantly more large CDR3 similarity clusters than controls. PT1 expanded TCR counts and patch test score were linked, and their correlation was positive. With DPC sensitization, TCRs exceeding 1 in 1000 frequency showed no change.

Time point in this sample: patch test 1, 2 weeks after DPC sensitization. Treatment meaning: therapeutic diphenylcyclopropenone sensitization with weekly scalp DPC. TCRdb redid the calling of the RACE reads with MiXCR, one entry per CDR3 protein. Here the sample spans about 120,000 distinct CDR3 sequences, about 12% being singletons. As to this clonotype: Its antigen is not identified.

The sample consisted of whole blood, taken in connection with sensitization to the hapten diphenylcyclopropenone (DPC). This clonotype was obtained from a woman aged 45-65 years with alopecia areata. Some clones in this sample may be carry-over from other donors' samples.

CDR3 sequence (DNA): TGCGCCAGCAGCCAAGATCGTATCACAGATACGCAGTATTTT. Amino acid sequence: CASSQDRITDTQYF. This chain connects TRBV4-3 to TRBJ2-3, with unresolved D. The CDR3 loop spans 14 amino acids. The germline CDR1 and CDR2 sequences are LGHNA and YSLEER. V was shortened by 0 bases and J by 2 bases, with 6 bases between the two germline ends.